A few counts support the clone carrying this T cell receptor (beta chain). The sample originates from a study of OX40 agonist ivuxolimab in advanced cancers. Sequencing was performed with immunoSEQ multiplex PCR; in TCRdb, only in-frame clones are kept and a portion is missing. The sample consists of tens of thousands of clones, around 84% of them appearing once. Per the germline V gene, CDR1 is SGHNT and CDR2 is YYREEE (reference sequence). This CDR3 is 12 amino acids long. The junction had 0 bases not matched to a gene; V was cut back by 4 bases and J by 3 bases. Sequencing was performed on CD4+ or CD8+ T cells sorted from blood, taken in a trial of the OX40 agonist ivuxolimab. The rearrangement uses TRBV5-4 and TRBJ1-1; 7 bases are shared with TRBD1. The source of this sequence is an adult with an advanced solid tumor such as melanoma, head and neck, liver or kidney cancer. Here the CDR3 reads CASSGQDTEAFF. The DNA for the CDR3 is TGTGCCAGCAGCGGACAGGACACTGAAGCTTTCTTT.